This TCR beta chain was retrieved from a study of Ad26.COV2.S vaccination and SARS-CoV-2 variants. Across the whole study: Dosing was one shot or two shots 56 days apart.

This clone was seen only a few times. This CDR3 has 14 amino acids. J gave up 4 bases and V 4 bases, and 7 bases lay outside the gene matches. Germline-derived CDR1 and CDR2 are SGHRS and YFSETQ. The treatment here: over 15 received Ad26.COV2.S at low or high dose, single or two shots; roughly 5 received placebo; per-sample allocation not given. On day 63 after the first injection, vaccine and placebo recipients gave samples. Sequencing was performed with immunoSEQ multiplex PCR; in TCRdb, only in-frame clones are kept and a portion is missing. The sample carries 360,000 or so clones, roughly 84% recorded once.

The rearrangement uses TRBV5-1 and TRBJ1-2; TRBD1 agrees at 7 bases. The sequence came from a person between 18 and 59 years old who received the Ad26.COV2.S COVID-19 vaccine or a placebo. The sequenced sample was peripheral blood, obtained in a trial of Ad26.COV2.S vaccine versus placebo. As DNA, the CDR3 is TGCGCCAGCAGCCCAGGGACAGCACCCTATGGCTACACCTTC. Protein: CASSPGTAPYGYTF.